This TCR beta chain was profiled in a study of CD8 T cells in Susac syndrome. While serving as controls, healthy donors were matched for age and sex. Random hexamers primed reverse transcription of about 0.5 to 1 ug RNA. The CDR3 of TCR beta was amplified by immunoSEQ multiplex PCR across 54 Vbeta and 13 Jbeta. TCRdb re-called the immunoSEQ multiplex PCR reads with MiXCR, one entry per CDR3 protein. The repertoire holds approximately 90,000 distinct CDR3 sequences, with 80% to 95% as singletons. Germline V gene lookup returns CDR1 MRHNA and CDR2 SNTAGT. This CDR3 is built from 15 residues. J lost 8 bases, V lost 0 bases, and 0 bases had no gene match.

Source material: CD8+ T cells from PBMCs. This chain links TRBV6-4 with TRBJ2-1; 14 bases are a match to TRBD2. This clonotype originated in a human donor in good health. The CDR3 here is CASSDSTSGGDEQFF. The CDR3 DNA reads TGTGCCAGCAGTGACTCGACTAGCGGGGGGGATGAGCAGTTCTTC.